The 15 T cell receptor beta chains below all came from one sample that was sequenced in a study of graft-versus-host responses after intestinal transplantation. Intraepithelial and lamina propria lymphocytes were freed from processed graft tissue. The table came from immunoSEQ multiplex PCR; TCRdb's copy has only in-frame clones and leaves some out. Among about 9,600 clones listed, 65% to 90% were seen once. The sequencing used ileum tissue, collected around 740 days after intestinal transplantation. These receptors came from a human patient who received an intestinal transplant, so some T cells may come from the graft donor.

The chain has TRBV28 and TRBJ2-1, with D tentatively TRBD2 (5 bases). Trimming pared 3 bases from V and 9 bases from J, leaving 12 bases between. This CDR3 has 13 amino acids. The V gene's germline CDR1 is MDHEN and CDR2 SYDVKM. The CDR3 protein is CASSLAGRPEQFF. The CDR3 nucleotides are TGTGCCAGCAGTTTGGCGGGCAGGCCTGAGCAGTTCTTC.

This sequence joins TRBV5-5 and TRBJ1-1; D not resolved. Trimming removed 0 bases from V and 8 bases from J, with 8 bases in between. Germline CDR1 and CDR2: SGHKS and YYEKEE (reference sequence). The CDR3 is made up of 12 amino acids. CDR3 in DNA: TGTGCCAGCAGCTTGGGAAACTCGGAAGCTTTCTTT. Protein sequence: CASSLGNSEAFF.

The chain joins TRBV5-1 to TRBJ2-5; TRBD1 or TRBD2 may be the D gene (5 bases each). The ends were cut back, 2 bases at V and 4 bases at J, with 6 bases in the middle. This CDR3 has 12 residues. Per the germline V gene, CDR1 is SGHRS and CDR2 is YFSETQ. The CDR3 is CASSFGGETQYF. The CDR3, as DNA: TGCGCCAGCAGCTTTGGGGGAGAGACCCAGTACTTC.

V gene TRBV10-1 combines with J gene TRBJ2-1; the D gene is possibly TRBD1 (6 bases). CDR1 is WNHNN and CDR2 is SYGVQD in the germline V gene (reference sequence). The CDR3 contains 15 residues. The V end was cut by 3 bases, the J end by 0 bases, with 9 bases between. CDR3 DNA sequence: TGCGCCAGCAGTGACGGCAGGGGCTCCTACAATGAGCAGTTCTTC. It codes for CASSDGRGSYNEQFF.

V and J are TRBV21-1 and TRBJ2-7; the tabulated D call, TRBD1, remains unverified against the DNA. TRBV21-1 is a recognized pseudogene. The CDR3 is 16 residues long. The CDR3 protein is CASSKVCLGHLGEQYF. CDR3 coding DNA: TGTGCCAGCAGCAAAGTGTGCCTCGGACATCTCGGCGAGCAGTACTTC.

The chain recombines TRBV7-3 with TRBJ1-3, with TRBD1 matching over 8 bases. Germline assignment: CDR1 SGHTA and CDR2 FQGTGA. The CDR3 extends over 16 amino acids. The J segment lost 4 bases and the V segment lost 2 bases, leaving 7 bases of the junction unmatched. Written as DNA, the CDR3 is TGTGCCAGCAGCTTAGCGGGACAGGCCACAGGAAACACCATATATTTT. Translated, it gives CASSLAGQATGNTIYF.

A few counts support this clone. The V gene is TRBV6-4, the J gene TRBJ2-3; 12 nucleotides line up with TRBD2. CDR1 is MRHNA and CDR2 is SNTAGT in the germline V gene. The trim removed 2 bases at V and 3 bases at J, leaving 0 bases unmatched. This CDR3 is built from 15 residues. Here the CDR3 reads CASSDGTSGTDTQYF. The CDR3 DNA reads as TGTGCCAGCAGTGACGGGACTAGCGGGACAGATACGCAGTATTTT.

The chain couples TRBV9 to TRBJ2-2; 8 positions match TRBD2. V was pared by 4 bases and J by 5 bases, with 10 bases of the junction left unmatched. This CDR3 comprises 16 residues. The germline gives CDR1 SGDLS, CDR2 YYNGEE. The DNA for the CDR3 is TGTGCCAGCAGCCAATCGGGGGGGCTAAGGACCGGGGAGCTGTTTTTT. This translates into CASSQSGGLRTGELFF.

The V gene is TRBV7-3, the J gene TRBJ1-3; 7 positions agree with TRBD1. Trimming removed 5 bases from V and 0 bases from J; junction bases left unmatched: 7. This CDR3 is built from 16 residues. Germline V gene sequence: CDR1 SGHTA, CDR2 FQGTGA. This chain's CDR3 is CASSLTGEVSGNTIYF. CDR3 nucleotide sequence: TGTGCCAGCAGCCTTACAGGGGAAGTCTCTGGAAACACCATATATTTT.

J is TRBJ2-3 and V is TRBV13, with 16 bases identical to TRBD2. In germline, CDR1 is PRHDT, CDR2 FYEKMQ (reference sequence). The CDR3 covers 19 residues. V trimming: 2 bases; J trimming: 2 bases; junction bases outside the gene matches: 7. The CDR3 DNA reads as TGTGCCAGCAGCTTATCGGGACTAGCGGGAGGGCTATTCACAGATACGCAGTATTTT. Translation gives CASSLSGLAGGLFTDTQYF.

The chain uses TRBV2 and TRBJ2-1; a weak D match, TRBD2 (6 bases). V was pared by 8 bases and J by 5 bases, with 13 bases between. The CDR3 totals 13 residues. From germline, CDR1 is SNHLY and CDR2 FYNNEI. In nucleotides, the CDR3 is TGTGCCAGCTCCCGGGGGACCAACAATGAGCAGTTCTTC. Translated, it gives CASSRGTNNEQFF.

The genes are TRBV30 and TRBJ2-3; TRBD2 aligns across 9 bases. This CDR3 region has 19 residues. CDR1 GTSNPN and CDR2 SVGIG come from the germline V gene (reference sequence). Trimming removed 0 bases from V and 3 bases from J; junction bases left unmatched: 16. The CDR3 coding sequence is TGTGCCTGGAGTGTGGATTGGGCGGGAGGGCCGATGAGGACAGATACGCAGTATTTT. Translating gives CAWSVDWAGGPMRTDTQYF. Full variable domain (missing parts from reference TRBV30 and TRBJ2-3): SQTIHQWPATLVQPVGSPLSLECTVEGTSNPNLYWYRQAAGRGLQLLFYSVGIGQISSEVPQNLSASRPQDRQFILSSKKLLLSDSGFYLCAWSVDWAGGPMRTDTQYFGPGTRLTVL.

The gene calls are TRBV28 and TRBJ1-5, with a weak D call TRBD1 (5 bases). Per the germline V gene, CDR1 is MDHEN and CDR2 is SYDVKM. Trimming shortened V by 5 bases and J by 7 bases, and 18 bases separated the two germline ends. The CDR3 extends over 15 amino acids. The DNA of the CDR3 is TGTGCCAGCAGTCTATCCTCGGGACTTGGGCAGCCCCAGCATTTT. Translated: CASSLSSGLGQPQHF. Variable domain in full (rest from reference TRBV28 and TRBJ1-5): DVKVTQSSRYLVKRTGEKVFLECVQDMDHENMFWYRQDPGLGLRLIYFSYDVKMKEKGDIPEGYSVSREKKERFSLILESASTNQTSMYLCASSLSSGLGQPQHFGDGTRLSIL.

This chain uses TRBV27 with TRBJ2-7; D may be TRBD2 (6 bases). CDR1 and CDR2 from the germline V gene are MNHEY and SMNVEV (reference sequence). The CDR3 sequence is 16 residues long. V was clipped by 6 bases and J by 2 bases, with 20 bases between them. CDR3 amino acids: CASSTPGGTPPYEQYF. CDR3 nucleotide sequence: TGTGCCAGCAGCACCCCCGGGGGAACTCCTCCCTACGAGCAGTACTTC.

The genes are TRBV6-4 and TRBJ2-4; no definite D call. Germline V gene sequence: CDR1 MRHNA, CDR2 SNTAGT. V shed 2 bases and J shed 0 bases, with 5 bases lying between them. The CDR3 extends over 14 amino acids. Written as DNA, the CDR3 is TGTGCCAGCAGTGACCCACTAGCCAAAAACATTCAGTACTTC. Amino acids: CASSDPLAKNIQYF.